This is a list of T cell receptor beta chains from one sample in a study of cytomegalovirus exposure and HLA in healthy donors. Assay used: immunoSEQ multiplex PCR; TCRdb lists only in-frame clones, some missing. The repertoire holds about 160,000 clones, with roughly 85% as singletons. The sample was PBMCs. The receptors were sampled from a male donor in good health and CMV-seropositive. CDR3s include the opening cysteine and the closing phenylalanine or tryptophan. The order of the fields is V gene, D gene, J gene, clone size, CDR3 DNA, CDR3 protein. A D gene is named only where the DNA matches it firmly. The size entry is marked missing in some rows and otherwise reads once, few, many or a size class.

>TRBV6-5|TRBD1|TRBJ2-7|-
TGTGCCAGCAGCAGGACAGGGACGTACGAGCAGTACTTC
CASSRTGTYEQYF
>TRBV5-6|-|TRBJ1-4|-
TGTGCCAGCAGCTTTCTGGGTGCGGGGGAAAAACTGTTTTTT
CASSFLGAGEKLFF
>TRBV4-3|-|TRBJ1-2|-
TGCGCCAGCAGCCAACTACTGGGAGCCCCCTACTATGGCTACACCTTC
CASSQLLGAPYYGYTF
>TRBV7-2|TRBD2|TRBJ2-1|-
TGTGCCAGCAGCCCCTCGGGTAGCGGGGGATGGAATGAGCAGTTCTTC
CASSPSGSGGWNEQFF
>TRBV7-7|TRBD2|TRBJ2-1|-
TGTGCCAGCAGCCCGGGGGGGACACCAGCCTACAATGAGCAGTTCTTC
CASSPGGTPAYNEQFF
>TRBV27|-|TRBJ2-7|-
TGTGCCAGCAGTTTAGGAGGACAGTTTCTCTCCTACGAGCAGTACTTC
CASSLGGQFLSYEQYF
>TRBV5-1|-|TRBJ1-1|-
TGCGCCAGCAGCTTACAGGGAGGGGGGACTGAAGCTTTCTTT
CASSLQGGGTEAFF
>TRBV7-9|-|TRBJ2-1|-
TGCGCCAGCAGCCCATCTAGGGCCCAGCGGAATGAGCAGTTCTTC
CASSPSRAQRNEQFF
>TRBV6-5|-|TRBJ2-2|-
TGTGCCAGCAGCCCGGACTCACCGAGGACCGGGGAGCTGTTTTTT
CASSPDSPRTGELFF
>TRBV4-1|-|TRBJ2-1|-
TGCGCCAGCAGCCAGACGGTGGGCTACACGTCCTACAATGAGCAGTTCTTC
CASSQTVGYTSYNEQFF
>TRBV7-2|TRBD1|TRBJ1-2|-
TGTGCCAGCAGCCCAGGTGCCCGGGACAGGGAATCCGGCTACACCTTC
CASSPGARDRESGYTF
>TRBV6-6|-|TRBJ2-1|-
TGTGCCAGCAGTTCTGGACTAGGGGGTAATGAGCAGTTCTTC
CASSSGLGGNEQFF
>TRBV5-4|TRBD2|TRBJ2-3|-
TGTGCCAGCAACCTGGGCGGGGGTAGCACAGATACGCAGTATTTT
CASNLGGGSTDTQYF
>TRBV14|TRBD1|TRBJ2-7|-
TGTGCCAGCAGCCACCCCGGACAGGGGGCTTACGAGCAGTACTTC
CASSHPGQGAYEQYF
>TRBV5-1|TRBD2|TRBJ2-3|-
TGCGCCAGCAGCTCGGGACTAGCGGGAGGACCAGACACAGATACGCAGTATTTT
CASSSGLAGGPDTDTQYF
>TRBV5-4|-|TRBJ2-1|-
TGTGCCAGCAGCTTGCCGGCAGCGGGCGGCTCCTACAATGAGCAGTTCTTC
CASSLPAAGGSYNEQFF
>TRBV28|-|TRBJ2-4|-
TGTGCCAGCCAACGGAGGTCAGGCAGTCAGTACTTC
CASQRRSGSQYF
>TRBV28|-|TRBJ1-4|-
TGTGCCAGCAGTTCTACAGGGTCCGGGGAGGGAGAAAAACTGTTTTTT
CASSSTGSGEGEKLFF
>TRBV19|TRBD1|TRBJ1-2|-
TGTGCCAGTAGTATACTGGGACAGGGCTTCTATGGCTACACCTTC
CASSILGQGFYGYTF
>TRBV20-1|-|TRBJ1-2|-
TGCAGTGCTAGAAGCGTCTATGGCTACACCTTC
CSARSVYGYTF
>TRBV7-2|-|TRBJ2-6|-
TGTGCCAGCAGCAACAGTGGCGGGGCCAACGTCCTGACTTTC
CASSNSGGANVLTF
>TRBV7-9|TRBD1|TRBJ2-1|-
TGTGCCAGCAGCTTATGGGGGACAGTAAACAATGAGCAGTTCTTC
CASSLWGTVNNEQFF
>TRBV4-1|TRBD2|TRBJ2-4|-
TGCGCCAGCAGCCAAGAGACAGGCGGGGGGCTTAAATTAGCCAAAAACATTCAGTACTTC
CASSQETGGGLKLAKNIQYF
>TRBV6-5|-|TRBJ2-4|-
TGTGCCAGCAGTTCACAGGGAGCCAAAAACATTCAGTACTTC
CASSSQGAKNIQYF
>TRBV5-4|-|TRBJ1-1|few
TGTGCCAGCAGCCGAGACATCCAGGGGACTGAAGCTTTCTTT
CASSRDIQGTEAFF
>TRBV5-1|-|TRBJ2-1|-
TGCGCCAGCAGCTTGGGTCCCCCGCCTGCCCCGGGGAATGAGCAGTTCTTC
CASSLGPPPAPGNEQFF
>TRBV10-1|TRBD1|TRBJ1-3|-
TGCGCCAGCAGTACCGGGACAGGGCTTGGAAACACCATATATTTT
CASSTGTGLGNTIYF
>TRBV11-2|TRBD1|TRBJ2-5|few
TGTGCCAGCAGCTTAGAGACAGGGGTGGGAGAGACCCAGTACTTC
CASSLETGVGETQYF
>TRBV7-6|-|TRBJ2-7|-
TGTGCCAGCAGCCCCACAGGGAACTACGAGCAGTACTTC
CASSPTGNYEQYF
>TRBV28|-|TRBJ2-3|-
TGTGCCAGCAGCTCACAGCCCTTAACAGATACGCAGTATTTT
CASSSQPLTDTQYF
>TRBV5-1|-|TRBJ1-1|-
TGCGCCAGCAGCTCGGGGGGTGTCACTGAAGCTTTCTTT
CASSSGGVTEAFF
>TRBV9|TRBD1|TRBJ1-5|once
TGTGCCAGCAGCGACAGGGGGCTGGGCAATCAGCCCCAGCATTTT
CASSDRGLGNQPQHF